What follows are 17 T cell receptor beta chains derived from one specimen sequenced in a study of long-term antiretroviral therapy in people with HIV. The run of the v3.0 immunoSEQ assay was at survey level. Produced via immunoSEQ multiplex PCR; TCRdb's table is partial and in-frame only. The sample lists about 30,000 clones, 90% to 95% seen once, with less than 3.5% in the top ten. Sequenced material: unsorted PBMCs, taken just over 7.2 years after starting antiretroviral therapy. The receptor source for this set is a man between 45 and 60 years old with HIV.

The CDR3 DNA reads TGTGCCAGCAGCCAAGAGGGCAGGGACTATGGCTACACCTTC. This gives the protein CASSQEGRDYGYTF. The V call is TRBV14, the J call TRBJ1-2; a weak D match, TRBD1 (5 bases). The CDR3 sequence is 14 residues long. The germline CDR1 and CDR2 sequences are SGHDN and FVKESK. Trimming shortened V by 0 bases and J by 3 bases, and 8 bases separated the two germline ends.

The chain couples TRBV30 to TRBJ2-7, with D tentatively TRBD1 (5 bases). This CDR3 comprises 14 residues. CDR1 and CDR2 from the germline V gene are GTSNPN and SVGIG (reference sequence). The V and J ends lost 3 bases and 2 bases respectively, with 14 bases between them. The CDR3 DNA reads as TGTGCCTGGAGACCCGGACACTTCGCCTACGAGCAGTACTTC. Translated, it gives CAWRPGHFAYEQYF.

The V gene is TRBV5-4, the J gene TRBJ2-1; no definite D call. CDR3 size: 12 residues. The germline V and J ends were trimmed by 4 bases and 10 bases, with 12 bases remaining between them. Germline V CDR1 and CDR2: SGHNT, YYREEE (reference sequence). The CDR3 spells CASSALRAEQFF. The CDR3 DNA reads TGTGCCAGCAGCGCCTTAAGAGCGGAGCAGTTCTTC.

This chain links TRBV19 with TRBJ2-2, with 10 bases matching TRBD1. V shed 4 bases, J shed 6 bases, and the junction held 8 bases outside the gene matches. CDR3 length: 16 residues. Germline V gene data show CDR1 as LNHDA and CDR2 as SQIVND (reference sequence). The CDR3 protein is CASSTWTGGGAGELFF. CDR3 sequence (DNA): TGTGCCAGTAGTACTTGGACAGGGGGAGGGGCCGGGGAGCTGTTTTTT. Full variable domain (remainder filled in from reference TRBV19 and TRBJ2-2): DGGITQSPKYLFRKEGQNVTLSCEQNLNHDAMYWYRQDPGQGLRLIYYSQIVNDFQKGDIAEGYSVSREKKESFPLTVTSAQKNPTAFYLCASSTWTGGGAGELFFGEGSRLTVL.

For the CDR3, the DNA is TGCGCCAGCAGCTTGGGGTCGGGGCCCAACACTGAAGCTTTCTTT. It is translated as CASSLGSGPNTEAFF. This sequence joins TRBV5-1 and TRBJ1-1; D may be TRBD1 (5 bases). Germline CDR1 reads SGHRS; CDR2 reads YFSETQ. The CDR3 has 15 residues. Trimming pared 0 bases from V and 2 bases from J, leaving 11 bases between. Complete variable domain (other parts from reference TRBV5-1 and TRBJ1-1): KAGVTQTPRYLIKTRGQQVTLSCSPISGHRSVSWYQQTPGQGLQFLFEYFSETQRNKGNFPGRFSGRQFSNSRSEMNVSTLELGDSALYLCASSLGSGPNTEAFFGQGTRLTVV.

The chain uses TRBV4-3 and TRBJ2-7; D ambiguous. Germline lookup yields CDR1 LGHNA and CDR2 YSLEER. Trimming took off 0 bases at V and 4 bases at J, with 13 bases between the two ends. CDR3 length: 15 amino acids. The CDR3 protein is CASSQDITAKYEQYF. In DNA, the CDR3 is TGCGCCAGCAGCCAAGACATAACAGCCAAGTACGAGCAGTACTTC.

The chain joins TRBV5-4 to TRBJ1-3; D gene unclear. Looked up from germline, CDR1 is SGHNT and CDR2 is YYREEE (reference sequence). The CDR3 contains 14 residues. V shed 0 bases and J shed 4 bases, with 8 bases lying between them. The CDR3 sequence: CASSLGQYGNTIYF. CDR3 DNA sequence: TGTGCCAGCAGCTTGGGGCAGTACGGAAACACCATATATTTT.

V gene TRBV2 combines with J gene TRBJ2-2; TRBD2 aligns across 10 bases. Germline CDR1 and CDR2: SNHLY and FYNNEI. The CDR3 runs 14 residues. V shed 11 bases and J 5 bases; nucleotides not matched to a gene: 8. CDR3 amino acids: CAGKGSGGTGELFF. The CDR3 bases are TGTGCCGGGAAGGGTAGCGGGGGGACCGGGGAGCTGTTTTTT.

This rearrangement joins TRBV4-1 to TRBJ1-2; 7 nucleotides align to TRBD1. In germline, CDR1 is MGHRA, CDR2 YSYEKL. J lost 5 bases, V lost 0 bases, and 6 bases had no gene match. The CDR3 is made up of 15 amino acids. The CDR3 DNA reads as TGCGCCAGCAGCCAAGATCAACAGGGGACTTATGGCTACACCTTC. As protein: CASSQDQQGTYGYTF.

The chain is built from TRBV10-3 and TRBJ2-3; 11 bases fit TRBD2. This CDR3 comprises 16 residues. Germline CDR1 ENHRY, CDR2 SYGVKD. With V trimmed by 4 bases and J by 3 bases, 6 bases remained unmatched. The CDR3 is CAISANSGGATDTQYF. As DNA, the CDR3 is TGTGCCATCAGTGCGAATAGCGGGGGGGCAACAGATACGCAGTATTTT.

This rearrangement joins TRBV2 to TRBJ2-7; D remains ambiguous. The CDR3 has 14 residues. Trimming left V 2 bases short and J 0 bases short, with 8 bases between. Germline V CDR1 and CDR2: SNHLY, FYNNEI. CDR3 protein: CASSELRYSYEQYF. The DNA of the CDR3 is TGTGCCAGCAGTGAACTCAGATACTCCTACGAGCAGTACTTC.

This chain uses TRBV7-4 with TRBJ1-1, with TRBD1 matching over 7 bases. V gave up 5 bases and J gave up 4 bases; unmatched junction bases: 13. CDR3 length equals 16 residues. Germline V gives CDR1 SGHVT, CDR2 SQSDAQ. The CDR3 spells CASSPGDRQGATEAFF. The CDR3 nucleotides read TGTGCCAGCAGCCCTGGAGACCGACAGGGAGCCACTGAAGCTTTCTTT.

This clone showed up just once. V usage is TRBV5-1 and J usage is TRBJ2-7; 10 nucleotides align to TRBD1. The V and J ends lost 2 bases and 5 bases, in that order; junction bases with no gene match: 7. This CDR3 is built from 15 residues. CDR1 is SGHRS, CDR2 YFSETQ, per germline. CDR3 residues: CASSLRDRGSDEQYF. In nucleotides, the CDR3 is TGCGCCAGCAGCTTACGGGACAGGGGATCGGACGAGCAGTACTTC.

This clone has just a few counts. V and J are TRBV30 and TRBJ2-2, with no clear D. The CDR3 is 12 amino acids. Per the germline V gene, CDR1 is GTSNPN and CDR2 is SVGIG (reference sequence). The V end lost 4 bases, the J end lost 6 bases, and 9 bases lay between the germline ends. Written as DNA, the CDR3 is TGTGCCTGGAAGGGAATTCCCGGGGAGCTGTTTTTT. Its protein is CAWKGIPGELFF. Drawing the rest from reference TRBV30 and TRBJ2-2, the complete variable domain is SQTIHQWPATLVQPVGSPLSLECTVEGTSNPNLYWYRQAAGRGLQLLFYSVGIGQISSEVPQNLSASRPQDRQFILSSKKLLLSDSGFYLCAWKGIPGELFFGEGSRLTVL.

This chain joins TRBV6-1 and TRBJ2-6, with D unclear. V lost 5 bases and J 2 bases, leaving 10 bases between the germline ends. Per the germline V gene, CDR1 is MNHNS and CDR2 is SASEGT. The CDR3 covers 15 residues. The DNA of the CDR3 is TGTGCCAGCAGTAAAACAGTCCCTGGGGCCAACGTCCTGACTTTC. It translates to CASSKTVPGANVLTF.

The chain couples TRBV29-1 to TRBJ2-5; 9 bases align to TRBD2. CDR3 length equals 14 residues. The J segment lost 2 bases and the V segment lost 4 bases, leaving 5 bases of the junction unmatched. Looked up from germline, CDR1 is SQVTM and CDR2 is ANQGSEA. CDR3 in amino acids: CSVGSGGTQETQYF. Written as DNA, the CDR3 is TGCAGCGTTGGAAGCGGGGGGACTCAAGAGACCCAGTACTTC.

This chain uses TRBV10-1 with TRBJ2-3; D may correspond to TRBD1 or TRBD2 (5 bases each). V lost 4 bases and J lost 5, with 10 bases in between. Germline CDR1 is WNHNN and CDR2 is SYGVQD (reference sequence). This CDR3 comprises 13 residues. The chain's CDR3 is CASSAGPVDTQYF. The CDR3 DNA sequence: TGCGCCAGCAGTGCGGGGCCCGTAGATACGCAGTATTTT.